This T cell receptor (beta chain) is from a study of beta chain features in type 1 diabetes. The CDR3 is made up of 15 amino acids. Germline V gene lookup returns CDR1 SGHTA and CDR2 FQGTGA. Germline trimming cut 6 bases from V and 7 bases from J; bases unmatched to any gene: 11. Overall study results and limits: Type 1 diabetes patients showed a moderate but significant shortening of TCRB CDR3s in all four CD4+ subsets. Short templates might get an advantage during PCR, and this would be equal in patients and controls.

As every portion of the isolated RNA was reverse transcribed, the sequencing read expressed TCRB transcripts. Clones were sequenced by immunoSEQ multiplex PCR, and TCRdb holds only the in-frame ones, with some missing. The sample yields about 160,000 clones, less than 9.5% seen once. The table lists this clone with a few counts. Its antigen remains unknown. This TCR derives from a woman aged 40 to 50 with type 1 diabetes. The rearrangement links TRBV7-3 to TRBJ2-1; 8 bases fit TRBD2. Sequencing used central memory CD4+ T cells from blood. CDR3 in amino acids: CASSPGELAVNEQFF. The CDR3 nucleotides are TGTGCCAGCAGTCCAGGAGAACTAGCGGTGAATGAGCAGTTCTTC.